This T cell receptor beta chain was captured in a study of graft-versus-host responses after intestinal transplantation. Study context: Multivisceral, liver-intestinal, or isolated intestinal grafts went to recipients.

In this sample, this clone turned up once. What it recognizes is unknown. Only in-frame clones appear in the TCRdb table, and some are missing; sequencing was by immunoSEQ multiplex PCR. The sample lists roughly 81,000 clones; roughly 80% were seen once. V was cut by 0 bases and J by 2 bases, with 6 bases left in between. CDR3 length: 13 amino acids. CDR1 and CDR2 from the germline V gene are SGHRS and YFSETQ. Study-wide results and caveats: Levels of circulating GvH clones at their peak were associated with early post-transplant HvG declines. The recipient marrow held GvH clones, and some of them showed up first in ileum or blood.

This clonotype originated in a human donor who received an intestinal transplant. Here the sequenced sample was unstimulated CD4+ T cells sorted from spleen or lymph node cells, taken before intestinal transplant. This sequence joins TRBV5-1 and TRBJ2-7; no definite D call. In DNA form, the CDR3 reads TGCGCCAGCAGCTTGGCGTCCCCCTACGAGCAGTACTTC. This codes for CASSLASPYEQYF.